Each of the 26 T cell receptor beta chains below was sequenced from the same sample in a study of regulatory T cells in long-lasting Graves disease. Documented time point: newly diagnosed GD, antithyroid drugs for less than 3 months. Scientists built the TCR library using RNA that was extracted from PBMCs. TCR beta libraries were built with iRepertoire HTBI primers and Arm-PCR of CDR3 regions. TCRdb used MiXCR to reprocess the multiplex PCR reads, holding one entry per CDR3 protein. Among some 230,000 distinct CDR3 sequences listed, about a sixth were seen once. The specimen was peripheral blood mononuclear cells (PBMCs), collected at new diagnosis, from a patient treated with antithyroid drugs. All receptors come from a female donor with Graves disease.

On this clonotype itself: Germline is not matched at one junction end, which may reflect a read error. The genes are TRBV19 and TRBJ1-1, with D possibly TRBD1 on 6 matching bases. Germline V lookup: CDR1 LNHDA, CDR2 SQIVND (reference sequence). This CDR3 comprises 13 residues. CDR3 coding DNA: TGTGCCAGTACAGTCCAGGGGAACACTGAAGCTTCCTTT. It yields the protein CASTVQGNTEASF.

The table lists this clonotype with many counts. The chain combines TRBV28 with TRBJ1-3; no clear D. Trimming left V 3 bases short and J 0 bases short, with 3 bases between. This CDR3 region has 13 residues. The germline V gene encodes CDR1 MDHEN and CDR2 SYDVKM. CDR3 amino acids: CASSFPSGNTIYF. Here the CDR3 DNA reads TGTGCCAGCAGTTTTCCCTCTGGAAACACCATATATTTT.

The V and J genes are TRBV6-1 and TRBJ2-3; 8 positions match TRBD1. CDR3 length: 13 residues. The germline V gene encodes CDR1 MNHNS and CDR2 SASEGT. V lost 11 bases, J lost 3 bases, and 7 bases stayed unmatched. The CDR3 DNA sequence: TGTGCCGGCACGGACAGGGCGACAGATACGCAGTATTTT. It is translated as CAGTDRATDTQYF.

This clonotype was counted ten times or more. In DNA, the CDR3 is TGTGCCAGCAGTTACACCATTCAGGGGGCTGGAGTTGGGACCCAGTACTTC. It translates to CASSYTIQGAGVGTQYF. The chain couples TRBV6-5 to TRBJ2-5; 8 bases are a match to TRBD1. This CDR3 has 17 amino acids. V lost 2 bases and J lost 7; bases outside the gene matches: 15. CDR1 is MNHEY, CDR2 SVGAGI, per germline.

This clonotype showed up just once. V gene TRBV7-2 combines with J gene TRBJ2-1; D unresolved. The CDR3 covers 17 residues. V lost 4 bases, J lost 7 bases, and 23 bases lay in between. The germline CDR1 and CDR2 sequences are SGHTA and FQGNSA. This CDR3 is CASSYPTPTPPFNEQFF. The CDR3 region has the DNA TGTGCCAGCAGCTACCCAACTCCTACTCCTCCTTTTAATGAGCAGTTCTTC.

The chain recombines TRBV20-1 with TRBJ2-3; TRBD1 aligns across 10 bases. From germline, CDR1 is DFQATT and CDR2 SNEGSKA (reference sequence). The CDR3 consists of 14 residues. CDR3 coding DNA: TGCAATGCACACGACAGGGGGCGCACAGATACGCAGTATTTT. As protein: CNAHDRGRTDTQYF.

The J gene is TRBJ1-5, the V gene TRBV4-1; no definite D call. The V end lost 0 bases, the J end lost 0 bases, and 6 bases lay between the germline ends. In germline, CDR1 is MGHRA, CDR2 YSYEKL. This CDR3 region has 15 residues. CDR3 bases: TGCGCCAGCAGCCAAGATGGCGGTAGCAATCAGCCCCAGCATTTT. Its translation: CASSQDGGSNQPQHF.

This clonotype has a count of ten or more. The chain joins TRBV20-1 to TRBJ2-3; either TRBD1 or TRBD2 may supply D (6 bases each). Trimming shortened V by 0 bases and J by 4 bases, and 14 bases separated the two germline ends. The CDR3 contains 15 residues. Germline-derived CDR1 and CDR2 are DFQATT and SNEGSKA (reference sequence). As DNA, the CDR3 is TGCAGTGCTAGAGATGAGGGGGGCGCAGCAGATACGCAGTATTTT. This encodes CSARDEGGAADTQYF.

This clonotype has a count of ten or more. The rearrangement joins TRBV12-3 or TRBV12-4 to TRBJ2-1; 7 nucleotides align to TRBD1. J gave up 7 bases and V 3 bases, and 3 bases lay outside the gene matches. The CDR3 consists of 13 residues. CDR3 in DNA: TGTGCCAGCAGTTTGATGACAGGGAATGAGCAGTTCTTC. This sequence encodes CASSLMTGNEQFF.

This clonotype was counted ten times or more. The chain couples TRBV11-2 to TRBJ2-2; no clear D. V was trimmed by 5 bases and J by 7 bases, leaving 8 bases between them. Per the germline V gene, CDR1 is SGHAT and CDR2 is FQNNGV. The CDR3 length is 12 residues. The CDR3 DNA sequence: TGTGCCAGCAGCCTTCGTAACGGGGAGCTGTTTTTT. Amino acids: CASSLRNGELFF. The full variable domain, with the rest looked up from reference TRBV11-2 and TRBJ2-2, is EAGVAQSPRYKIIEKRQSVAFWCNPISGHATLYWYQQILGQGPKLLIQFQNNGVVDDSQLPKDRFSAERLKGVDSTLKIQPAKLEDSAVYLCASSLRNGELFFGEGSRLTVL.

This clonotype was seen at least ten times. The V gene is TRBV6-2 or TRBV6-3, the J gene TRBJ2-7; 15 bases map to TRBD2. CDR3 length: 16 amino acids. V shed 4 bases and J 1 base; nucleotides not matched to a gene: 2. Germline CDR1 MNHEY, CDR2 SVGEGT. CDR3 nucleotide sequence: TGTGCCAGCAGTTTCGGACTAGCGGGAGGGTCCTACGAGCAGTACTTC. Its translation is CASSFGLAGGSYEQYF.

This clonotype was seen more than once but under ten times. V gene TRBV30 combines with J gene TRBJ1-1; D unresolved. The V gene lost 5 bases and the J gene lost 4 bases, with 8 bases spanning the gap. CDR1 is GTSNPN and CDR2 is SVGIG in the germline V gene (reference sequence). CDR3 length equals 11 residues. CDR3 loop: CAWRSGTEAFF. CDR3 in DNA: TGTGCCTGGCGTTCAGGCACTGAAGCTTTCTTT.

This clonotype was recorded many times. This chain uses TRBV6-5 with TRBJ2-1, with 9 bases aligning to TRBD2. J gave up 8 bases and V 3 bases, and 11 bases lay outside the gene matches. The CDR3 consists of 16 residues. Germline CDR1 MNHEY, CDR2 SVGAGI. CDR3 in amino acids: CASSYLGTSLSDEQFF. For the CDR3, the DNA is TGTGCCAGCAGTTATCTCGGGACTAGCCTTTCTGATGAGCAGTTCTTC.

This chain uses TRBV11-2 with TRBJ2-1, with 12 bases aligning to TRBD2. Germline V gene lookup returns CDR1 SGHAT and CDR2 FQNNGV. V lost 6 bases and J lost 4; bases outside the gene matches: 7. The CDR3 has 16 residues. In DNA form, the CDR3 reads TGTGCCAGCAGTCGACTAGCGGGAGCGCTTTACAATGAGCAGTTCTTC. The encoded protein is CASSRLAGALYNEQFF.

Many counts were recorded for this clonotype. The chain employs TRBV9 and TRBJ2-5; TRBD2 matches at 9 bases. There are 16 residues in the CDR3. Germline lookup yields CDR1 SGDLS and CDR2 YYNGEE. V lost 4 bases, J lost 4 bases, and 11 bases stayed unmatched. Written as DNA, the CDR3 is TGTGCCAGCAGCTCTCGAATGGCGGGAGGGAGAGAGACCCAGTACTTC. Protein product: CASSSRMAGGRETQYF.

A few counts support this clonotype. A far bigger clonotype differs at one base, so this is likely a read error. The rearrangement links TRBV7-9 to TRBJ2-5; 12 bases match TRBD2. The trim removed 3 bases at V and 2 bases at J, leaving 1 base unmatched. The CDR3 loop spans 15 amino acids. Germline-derived CDR1 and CDR2 are SEHNR and FQNEAQ (reference sequence). Here the CDR3 DNA reads TGTGCCAGCAGCTTCCTAGCGGGAGGGCAAGAGACCCAGTACTTC. This encodes CASSFLAGGQETQYF.

This chain connects TRBV5-5 to TRBJ2-1, with 9 bases lining up with TRBD2. This CDR3 is built from 15 residues. Trimming at V came to 2 bases and at J to 4 bases, leaving 4 bases not matched to a gene. Germline assignment: CDR1 SGHKS and CDR2 YYEKEE (reference sequence). The CDR3, as DNA: TGTGCCAGCAGCTTCGTAGCGGGGGATTACAATGAGCAGTTCTTC. This gives the protein CASSFVAGDYNEQFF.

This clonotype has a count of ten or more. V is TRBV9 and J is TRBJ2-5; D call uncertain. Germline values: CDR1 SGDLS, CDR2 YYNGEE. The length of the CDR3 is 16 residues. The V end lost 4 bases, the J end lost 0 bases, and 16 bases lay between the germline ends. The CDR3 sequence: CASSSRRIGNQETQYF. Written as DNA, the CDR3 is TGTGCCAGCAGCTCGCGCAGGATAGGAAACCAAGAGACCCAGTACTTC.

This clonotype was seen repeatedly, ten times or more. A much larger clone is a single base away; this may be a read error. The CDR3 loop reads CASAGPGRTEAFF. Here the CDR3 DNA reads TGTGCCAGCGCAGGGCCCGGCAGGACTGAAGCTTTCTTT. This chain links TRBV2 with TRBJ1-1; the D gene is possibly TRBD1 (5 bases). V dropped 8 bases and J dropped 5 bases, with 15 bases sitting between them. The CDR3 covers 13 residues. The germline gives CDR1 SNHLY, CDR2 FYNNEI.

The V call is TRBV11-3, the J call TRBJ1-3; D is unclear. Germline values: CDR1 SGHNT, CDR2 YENEEA. CDR3 length: 13 amino acids. With 3 bases removed from V and 10 bases from J, the gap between germline ends came to 13 bases. Here the CDR3 reads CASSLVSSGTIYF. The CDR3 DNA is TGTGCCAGCAGCTTGGTGTCCAGTGGGACCATATATTTT.

This clonotype was found a few times. This chain links TRBV20-1 with TRBJ2-3; D possibly corresponds to TRBD2 (6 bases). Germline loops: CDR1 DFQATT, CDR2 SNEGSKA (reference sequence). Trimming took off 3 bases at V and 4 bases at J, with 26 bases between the two ends. This CDR3 contains 18 residues. The CDR3 coding sequence is TGCAGTGCTAGGTCCGACCCGAGCGGCGGGGTAACGGCAGATACGCAGTATTTT. Its protein product is CSARSDPSGGVTADTQYF.

This clonotype was observed many times. This rearrangement joins TRBV3-1 to TRBJ2-3; D gene uncertain. The CDR3 extends over 14 amino acids. V was cut by 1 base and J by 4 bases, with 9 bases left in between. The V gene's germline CDR1 is LGHDT and CDR2 YNNKEL (reference sequence). The CDR3 sequence: CASSQGADPDTQYF. In nucleotides, the CDR3 is TGTGCCAGCAGCCAAGGGGCGGACCCAGATACGCAGTATTTT.

Worth noting for this clonotype: A much larger clone differs by one base, so this may be a read error. The chain has TRBV6-1 and TRBJ2-1; 7 nucleotides align to TRBD1. The germline CDR1 and CDR2 sequences are MNHNS and SASEGT. The CDR3 spans 13 residues. Trimming at V came to 8 bases and at J to 9 bases, leaving 10 bases not matched to a gene. CDR3 in DNA: TGTGCCAGCCGCTTAGGGGGCTGGGGTGAGCAGTTCTTC. Amino acid sequence: CASRLGGWGEQFF.

V and J are TRBV2 and TRBJ2-6; D might be TRBD2 (5 bases). Germline CDR1 is SNHLY and CDR2 is FYNNEI. Trimming removed 7 bases at V and 1 base at J, with 14 bases between. There are 16 residues in the CDR3. The CDR3 DNA is TGTGCCAGCACGGGATTAAAATCTTCTGGGGCCAACGTCCTGACTTTC. Its translation is CASTGLKSSGANVLTF.

In this sample, this clonotype turned up many times. V is TRBV5-8 and J is TRBJ1-1; D is ambiguous. The CDR3 length is 13 residues. V dropped 4 bases and J dropped 10 bases, with 17 bases sitting between them. Per the germline V gene, CDR1 is SGHTS and CDR2 is YDEGEE. The CDR3 nucleotides are TGTGCCAGCAGCCAGATCGGACCGGTGAGAGCTTTCTTT. This encodes CASSQIGPVRAFF. The full variable domain, rest sourced from reference TRBV5-8 and TRBJ1-1, is EAGVTQSPTHLIKTRGQQATLRCSPISGHTSVYWYQQALGLGLQFLLWYDEGEERNRGNFPPRFSGRQFPNYSSELNVNALELEDSALYLCASSQIGPVRAFFGQGTRLTVV.

In this sample, this clonotype turned up many times. V usage is TRBV28 and J usage is TRBJ2-5; tentatively, D is TRBD1 or TRBD2 (5 bases each). CDR1 is MDHEN, CDR2 SYDVKM, per germline. The V gene lost 3 bases and the J gene lost 8 bases, with 16 bases spanning the gap. CDR3 length equals 14 residues. The CDR3 protein is CASSFSRGGGTQYF. The CDR3 DNA reads as TGTGCCAGCAGTTTTTCGAGGGGCGGTGGAACCCAGTACTTC.